This T cell receptor beta chain was obtained from a study of Ad26.COV2.S vaccination and SARS-CoV-2 variants. Looking at the study overall: Once, or twice with 56 days between doses, Ad26.COV2.S was given intramuscularly. General observations from the study: In TCR breadth and depth analyses, total T cell responses may have been underestimated.

Regarding treatment: around 19 received Ad26.COV2.S at low or high dose, single or two shots; about 5 received placebo; per-sample allocation not given. The study sampled participants on day 63 after the first vaccine or placebo injection. Vaccination employed an Ad26 vector expressing the Wuhan-strain SARS-CoV-2 spike. Comments on this clone: Its antigen is not identified.

The CDR3 spans 13 residues. The V gene lost 6 bases and the J gene lost 2 bases, with 11 bases spanning the gap. Germline CDR1 LGHNT, CDR2 FRNRAP. Sequencing used immunoSEQ multiplex PCR; TCRdb keeps in-frame clones, though not all of them. This repertoire shows 300,000 to 350,000 clones, approximately 87% found once; its top ten account for about 5%. V usage is TRBV12-5 and J usage is TRBJ2-7, with D possibly TRBD1 on 6 matching bases. The specimen comprised peripheral blood, sampled in a trial of Ad26.COV2.S vaccine versus placebo. The TCR was taken from a person aged 18-65 years who received the Ad26.COV2.S COVID-19 vaccine or a placebo. The CDR3 loop is CASGPDSTYEQYF. Here the CDR3 DNA reads TGTGCTAGTGGCCCGGACAGTACCTACGAGCAGTACTTC. Using reference TRBV12-5 and TRBJ2-7 for the parts outside the CDR3, the full variable domain is DARVTQTPRHKVTEMGQEVTMRCQPILGHNTVFWYRQTMMQGLELLAYFRNRAPLDDSGMPKDRFSAEMPDATLATLKIQPSEPRDSAVYFCASGPDSTYEQYFGPGTRLTVT.